One and the same sample provided the 20 T cell receptor beta chains below, sequenced in a study of cytomegalovirus exposure and HLA in healthy donors (dated by TCRdb to the late 2010s). The receptor library was made with the immunoSEQ multiplex PCR assay. The multiplex PCR relied on a mix of 60 forward primers for TCR Vbeta segments and 13 reverse primers for TCR Jbeta segments. TCRdb limited this immuneACCESS table to in-frame rearrangements with V and J called. A share of clones is missing; checked studies link under half to unresolved V genes, and the rest is unexplained. The sample table shows hundreds of thousands of clones, and approximately 80% are seen once. The ten largest clones take up under 0.85% of the sample. The sample taken for sequencing was PBMCs. These receptors originate from a boy under 10 years old in good health and CMV-seronegative.

The genes are TRBV6-1 and TRBJ1-6, with TRBD1 matching over 7 bases. The CDR3 extends over 15 amino acids. Germline CDR1 MNHNS, CDR2 SASEGT. With 6 bases clipped from V and 4 bases from J, the junction kept 6 bases outside the gene matches. CDR3 region: CASSEMTGYNSPLHF. CDR3 DNA: TGTGCCAGCAGCGAAATGACAGGGTATAATTCACCCCTCCACTTT.

V and J are TRBV9 and TRBJ1-6; maybe TRBD1 (5 bases). The CDR3 runs to 15 residues. Germline values: CDR1 SGDLS, CDR2 YYNGEE. V dropped 0 bases and J dropped 7 bases, with 11 bases sitting between them. The CDR3 is CASSVATGGNSPLHF. In DNA form, the CDR3 reads TGTGCCAGCAGCGTAGCTACGGGGGGAAATTCACCCCTCCACTTT.

The chain recombines TRBV21-1 with TRBJ1-5. TRBV21-1 is tagged as a pseudogene. This CDR3 spans 16 amino acids. The CDR3 region is CASSKAENEGNQPQHF. CDR3 DNA: TGTGCCAGCAGCAAAGCGGAAAACGAGGGCAATCAGCCCCAGCATTTT.

The V call is TRBV5-8, the J call TRBJ2-3, with a tentative D call TRBD2 (6 bases). The germline CDR1 and CDR2 sequences are SGHTS and YDEGEE. This CDR3 has 16 amino acids. V was shortened by 4 bases and J by 2 bases, with 17 bases between the two germline ends. The CDR3 protein is CASSVTGTDYTDTQYF. CDR3 sequence (DNA): TGTGCCAGCAGCGTAACCGGGACTGACTACACAGATACGCAGTATTTT.

This clone was counted only a few times. V and J are TRBV6-5 and TRBJ1-4; D uncertain. Germline V lookup: CDR1 MNHEY, CDR2 SVGAGI. CDR3 length equals 15 residues. Trimming stripped 1 base from V and 3 bases from J, with 9 bases between. This chain's CDR3 is CASSYFGGSNEKLFF. The CDR3 bases are TGTGCCAGCAGTTACTTTGGAGGGTCTAATGAAAAACTGTTTTTT.

This chain joins TRBV27 and TRBJ1-5; 8 bases are a match to TRBD1. CDR3 size: 15 residues. CDR1 MNHEY and CDR2 SMNVEV come from the germline V gene (reference sequence). V was pared by 5 bases and J by 4 bases, with 7 bases of the junction left unmatched. DNA for the CDR3: TGTGCCAGCAGTGCGGACTGGACAGGGAATCAGCCCCAGCATTTT. Amino acid sequence: CASSADWTGNQPQHF.

This chain connects TRBV5-5 to TRBJ1-2; D may be TRBD1 (6 bases). Trimming removed 2 bases at V and 4 bases at J, with 12 bases between. This CDR3 has 14 amino acids. Germline CDR1 and CDR2: SGHKS and YYEKEE (reference sequence). CDR3 sequence reads: CASSFPQGIYGYTF. In DNA, the CDR3 is TGTGCCAGCAGCTTTCCCCAGGGGATCTATGGCTACACCTTC. Together with reference TRBV5-5 and TRBJ1-2, the CDR3 gives the full variable domain: DAGVTQSPTHLIKTRGQQVTLRCSPISGHKSVSWYQQVLGQGPQFIFQYYEKEERGRGNFPDRFSARQFPNYSSELNVNALLLGDSALYLCASSFPQGIYGYTFGSGTRLTVV.

The J gene is TRBJ1-2, the V gene TRBV7-6, with 9 bases matching TRBD1. Germline loops: CDR1 SGHVS, CDR2 FNYEAQ. Trimming removed 1 base from V and 8 bases from J; junction bases left unmatched: 11. This CDR3 has 16 residues. DNA of the CDR3: TGTGCCAGCAGCTTAGGCGGGACAGGGATTCTGTTCGGCTACACCTTC. Protein sequence: CASSLGGTGILFGYTF.

The chain has TRBV5-6 and TRBJ1-1; possibly TRBD1 for D (5 bases). The CDR3 covers 15 residues. V gave up 1 base and J gave up 1 base, with 11 bases separating them. Germline assignment: CDR1 SGHDT and CDR2 YYEEEE. CDR3 coding DNA: TGTGCCAGCAGCTTGAGCGACAGAACGAACACTGAAGCTTTCTTT. Its protein is CASSLSDRTNTEAFF.

The chain employs TRBV7-8 and TRBJ2-3, with 9 bases lining up with TRBD2. CDR1 is SGHVS, CDR2 FQNEAQ, per germline. The ends lost 7 bases at V and 3 bases at J; junction bases unmatched: 8. This CDR3 comprises 15 residues. CDR3 nucleotides: TGTGCCAGCACCACACCGGGACTAGCAACAGATACGCAGTATTTT. Translated: CASTTPGLATDTQYF.

The V and J genes are TRBV30 and TRBJ1-6; 9 bases fit TRBD1. This CDR3 has 18 amino acids. Germline CDR1 GTSNPN, CDR2 SVGIG (reference sequence). The V and J ends lost 6 bases and 6 bases, in that order; junction bases with no gene match: 18. The CDR3 DNA reads TGTGCCTGTACGGACAGGGGTGAGATTGTCCCCTTTAATTCACCCCTCCACTTT. Protein product: CACTDRGEIVPFNSPLHF.

V gene TRBV5-1 combines with J gene TRBJ2-3; weak D call: TRBD2 (7 bases). The CDR3 is made up of 17 amino acids. Germline lookup yields CDR1 SGHRS and CDR2 YFSETQ. V lost 0 bases and J lost 6, with 20 bases in between. For the CDR3, the DNA is TGCGCCAGCAGCTTGGAGGGGGGGGGCGTCCGTGGTGATACGCAGTATTTT. It yields the protein CASSLEGGGVRGDTQYF. Full variable domain (remainder filled in from reference TRBV5-1 and TRBJ2-3): KAGVTQTPRYLIKTRGQQVTLSCSPISGHRSVSWYQQTPGQGLQFLFEYFSETQRNKGNFPGRFSGRQFSNSRSEMNVSTLELGDSALYLCASSLEGGGVRGDTQYFGPGTRLTVL.

The CDR3: CASSGLQGARPEAFF. The CDR3 region has the DNA TGTGCCAGCTCAGGATTACAGGGGGCGCGACCTGAAGCTTTCTTT. The rearrangement joins TRBV18 to TRBJ1-1, with 9 bases aligning to TRBD1. CDR1 and CDR2 from the germline V gene are KGHSH and LQKENI. V lost 5 bases, J lost 6 bases, and 10 bases stayed unmatched. This CDR3 contains 15 residues.

The V call is TRBV6-1, the J call TRBJ1-1; possible D gene TRBD1, 6 bases. The CDR3 sequence is 13 residues long. Germline-derived CDR1 and CDR2 are MNHNS and SASEGT. The ends were cut back, 7 bases at V and 5 bases at J, with 14 bases in the middle. The CDR3 sequence is CASMGGGLTEAFF. CDR3 coding DNA: TGTGCCAGCATGGGAGGGGGATTGACTGAAGCTTTCTTT.

The V and J genes are TRBV25-1 and TRBJ2-1; 8 bases agree with TRBD1. The CDR3 sequence is 15 residues long. The germline gives CDR1 MGHDK, CDR2 SYGVNS. J lost 4 bases, V lost 8 bases, and 10 bases had no gene match. The CDR3 is CASRYGTGFYNEQFF. The CDR3 DNA reads TGTGCCAGCCGATACGGGACAGGTTTTTACAATGAGCAGTTCTTC.

In this sample, this clone turned up a few times. The chain couples TRBV19 to TRBJ2-2; TRBD2 is a possible D gene (6 bases). V was cut by 5 bases and J by 1 base, with 14 bases left in between. Germline CDR1 is LNHDA and CDR2 is SQIVND (reference sequence). The CDR3 loop spans 16 amino acids. The CDR3 sequence is CASSLPSGLNTGELFF. Written as DNA, the CDR3 is TGTGCCAGTAGTCTCCCGAGCGGGCTGAACACCGGGGAGCTGTTTTTT.

V usage is TRBV27 and J usage is TRBJ2-5; weak D call: TRBD1 (5 bases). This CDR3 spans 14 amino acids. The V end was cut by 10 bases, the J end by 7 bases, with 22 bases between. Germline V lookup: CDR1 MNHEY, CDR2 SMNVEV (reference sequence). DNA of the CDR3: TGTGCCATCCCCAGGGTCTATTTCATCGGGACCCAGTACTTC. It codes for CAIPRVYFIGTQYF.

This clone was recorded once. The J gene is TRBJ1-2, the V gene TRBV29-1; D is unclear. Trimming cost V 4 bases and J 4 bases, with 13 bases left between them. The CDR3 consists of 13 residues. In germline, CDR1 is SQVTM, CDR2 ANQGSEA. The CDR3 DNA reads TGCAGCGTTGTGGCAGCGAACGGCTATGGCTACACCTTC. Its protein is CSVVAANGYGYTF.

The genes are TRBV10-1 and TRBJ2-7; 10 positions match TRBD1. V lost 4 bases, J lost 6 bases, and 3 bases stayed unmatched. The CDR3 spans 13 residues. Germline lookup yields CDR1 WNHNN and CDR2 SYGVQD (reference sequence). CDR3 nucleotide sequence: TGCGCCAGCAGTGCCGGACAGGGGGGCGAGCAGTACTTC. This gives the protein CASSAGQGGEQYF.

The rearrangement links TRBV30 to TRBJ2-2; 8 nucleotides align to TRBD2. Germline loops: CDR1 GTSNPN, CDR2 SVGIG (reference sequence). The CDR3 loop spans 16 amino acids. The trim removed 4 bases at V and 5 bases at J, leaving 12 bases unmatched. Here the CDR3 DNA reads TGTGCCTGGATCCGACCCGGACTAGCTGGAACCGGGGAGCTGTTTTTT. It encodes CAWIRPGLAGTGELFF.